Below, 3 T cell receptor beta chains from the same sample are listed, as sequenced in a study of cytomegalovirus exposure and HLA in healthy donors. Primers included in the PCR were 60 Vbeta and 13 Jbeta primers. Profiled with immunoSEQ multiplex PCR; TCRdb holds only in-frame clones, not every one. Here the sample spans some 130,000 clones, roughly 79% being singletons. The sequenced material came from PBMCs. Source of these receptors: a male donor in good health and CMV-seronegative.

The chain couples TRBV13 to TRBJ1-5; tentatively, D is TRBD1 (6 bases). Trimming took 4 bases from V and 6 from J, leaving 22 bases between them. The CDR3 totals 17 residues. CDR1 is PRHDT, CDR2 FYEKMQ, per germline (reference sequence). CDR3 in amino acids: CASSCPRRDMGTQPQHF. CDR3 coding DNA: TGTGCCAGCAGCTGCCCTCGCCGGGACATGGGGACTCAGCCCCAGCATTTT. Complete variable domain (other parts from reference TRBV13 and TRBJ1-5): AAGVIQSPRHLIKEKRETATLKCYPIPRHDTVYWYQQGPGQDPQFLISFYEKMQSDKGSIPDRFSAQQFSDYHSELNMSSLELGDSALYFCASSCPRRDMGTQPQHFGDGTRLSIL.

V usage is TRBV9 and J usage is TRBJ2-7; 10 nucleotides align to TRBD1. Germline V gene lookup returns CDR1 SGDLS and CDR2 YYNGEE. J gave up 7 bases and V 3 bases, and 7 bases lay outside the gene matches. The CDR3 length is 14 residues. The CDR3 here is CASSARQGAGEQYF. CDR3 sequence (DNA): TGTGCCAGCAGCGCTCGACAGGGGGCAGGGGAGCAGTACTTC. Full variable domain (rest looked up from reference TRBV9 and TRBJ2-7): DSGVTQTPKHLITATGQRVTLRCSPRSGDLSVYWYQQSLDQGLQFLIQYYNGEERAKGNILERFSAQQFPDLHSELNLSSLELGDSALYFCASSARQGAGEQYFGPGTRLTVT.

The chain has TRBV4-3 and TRBJ2-7; 7 nucleotides match TRBD1. With 3 bases clipped from V and 0 bases from J, the junction kept 5 bases outside the gene matches. The germline CDR1 and CDR2 sequences are LGHNA and YSLEER. The CDR3 extends over 15 amino acids. The CDR3 nucleotides read TGCGCCAGCAGCCAGGGGGACAGCCTCTCCTACGAGCAGTACTTC. Translating it yields CASSQGDSLSYEQYF.